This TCR beta chain came from a study of T cell responses to AZD1222 COVID-19 vaccine. Study-level results: Donors were chiefly white British, with a greater number of females, and clonal diversity was perhaps underestimated.

This clone was recorded only once. Its antigen is currently unknown. V dropped 2 bases and J dropped 4 bases, with 14 bases sitting between them. CDR3 length: 15 amino acids. CDR1 and CDR2 from the germline V gene are MNHEY and SVGAGI. The method was immunoSEQ multiplex PCR; TCRdb's version includes in-frame clones alone and lacks a portion of them. Here the sample spans tens of thousands of clones, approximately 90% being singletons. The clonotype originates from an adult who received the AZD1222 COVID-19 vaccine. The material was peripheral blood, obtained 28 days after the second AZD1222 dose. This chain joins TRBV6-5 and TRBJ1-2; TRBD1 might be the D (5 bases). The CDR3 coding sequence is TGTGCCAGCAGTTACGAGGCAGGGAATGCCTATGGCTACACCTTC. Translation gives CASSYEAGNAYGYTF.